One and the same sample provided the 23 T cell receptor beta chains below, sequenced in a study of T cell responses to AZD1222 COVID-19 vaccine. Sequencing was performed with immunoSEQ multiplex PCR; in TCRdb, only in-frame clones are kept and a portion is missing. The sample has some 100,000 clones, roughly nine tenths seen once. The specimen comprised peripheral blood, sampled on day 0 of AZD1222 vaccination. The source is an adult in good health.

The J gene is TRBJ1-5, the V gene TRBV3-1 (or the pseudogene TRBV3-2); 8 positions agree with TRBD1. Germline V gene data show CDR1 as LGHDT and CDR2 as YNNKEL (reference sequence). V lost 1 base and J lost 0; bases outside the gene matches: 5. The CDR3 covers 17 residues. The CDR3 spells CASSQARGTGSNQPQHF. In nucleotides, the CDR3 is TGTGCCAGCAGCCAAGCGAGGGGGACAGGTAGCAATCAGCCCCAGCATTTT.

The chain couples TRBV11-2 to TRBJ1-2, with D hard to call. Trimming removed 1 base from V and 7 bases from J, with 7 bases in between. Germline CDR1 reads SGHAT; CDR2 reads FQNNGV. The CDR3 runs 12 residues. The CDR3 spells CASSLGSVGYTF. As DNA, the CDR3 is TGTGCCAGCAGCTTAGGGTCGGTTGGCTACACCTTC.

V usage is TRBV13 and J usage is TRBJ2-7; 7 nucleotides agree with TRBD1. The CDR3 covers 14 residues. The ends lost 0 bases at V and 3 bases at J; junction bases unmatched: 2. The germline gives CDR1 PRHDT, CDR2 FYEKMQ (reference sequence). The CDR3 DNA is TGTGCCAGCAGCTTAGGGGGACAGAACTACGAGCAGTACTTC. This gives the protein CASSLGGQNYEQYF.

This chain joins TRBV7-9 and TRBJ1-6, with D uncertain. Germline V CDR1 and CDR2: SEHNR, FQNEAQ (reference sequence). Trimming removed 1 base at V and 14 bases at J, with 15 bases between. This CDR3 contains 14 residues. The chain's CDR3 is CASSLGALRDSLHF. CDR3 nucleotide sequence: TGTGCCAGCAGCTTAGGCGCCCTAAGGGATTCCCTCCACTTT.

The chain combines TRBV6-2 or TRBV6-3 with TRBJ2-3; weak D call: TRBD2 (7 bases). The CDR3 runs 16 residues. CDR1 is MNHEY and CDR2 is SVGEGT in the germline V gene. V was shortened by 2 bases and J by 2 bases, with 14 bases between the two germline ends. The CDR3 sequence: CASSYTSGTPTDTQYF. The CDR3 DNA sequence: TGTGCCAGCAGTTACACCAGCGGGACACCCACAGATACGCAGTATTTT.

V usage is TRBV19 and J usage is TRBJ1-2; D is undetermined. V was pared by 3 bases and J by 0 bases, with 11 bases between. CDR1 is LNHDA, CDR2 SQIVND, per germline (reference sequence). The CDR3 length is 15 residues. The CDR3 coding sequence is TGTGCCAGTAGTATTGCTAACAGAGCTAACTATGGCTACACCTTC. Translating gives CASSIANRANYGYTF.

The rearrangement links TRBV18 to TRBJ1-2; D not resolved. The CDR3 runs 13 residues. V dropped 4 bases and J dropped 4 bases, with 10 bases sitting between them. The germline V gene encodes CDR1 KGHSH and CDR2 LQKENI. This CDR3 reads CASSQLTSYGYTF. The CDR3 DNA reads TGTGCCAGCTCACAGCTGACCTCCTATGGCTACACCTTC.

V usage is TRBV9 and J usage is TRBJ1-2; TRBD1 aligns across 7 bases. Germline CDR1 reads SGDLS; CDR2 reads YYNGEE. The CDR3 is 15 amino acids. Trimming cost V 0 bases and J 3 bases; bases outside gene matches: 5. Here the CDR3 reads CASSVEAGGDYGYTF. The CDR3 nucleotides are TGTGCCAGCAGCGTAGAAGCAGGGGGGGACTATGGCTACACCTTC.

The J gene is TRBJ1-1, the V gene TRBV19; TRBD1 might be the D (5 bases). Deletions cut 4 bases from V and 1 base from J, with 13 bases between. The CDR3 is made up of 15 amino acids. Germline V gives CDR1 LNHDA, CDR2 SQIVND (reference sequence). The CDR3 loop reads CASSKRGLGNTEAFF. Here the CDR3 DNA reads TGTGCCAGTAGTAAAAGGGGCCTAGGGAACACTGAAGCTTTCTTT. The whole variable domain, filled in from reference TRBV19 and TRBJ1-1, reads DGGITQSPKYLFRKEGQNVTLSCEQNLNHDAMYWYRQDPGQGLRLIYYSQIVNDFQKGDIAEGYSVSREKKESFPLTVTSAQKNPTAFYLCASSKRGLGNTEAFFGQGTRLTVV.

Here the CDR3 reads CASSYRRFGSTYEQYF. In nucleotides, the CDR3 is TGTGCCAGCAGTTACCGGCGGTTCGGTTCAACCTACGAGCAGTACTTC. The chain is built from TRBV6-5 and TRBJ2-7; no definite D call. Per the germline V gene, CDR1 is MNHEY and CDR2 is SVGAGI. V was pared by 2 bases and J by 2 bases, with 16 bases between. This CDR3 has 16 residues.

This chain joins TRBV19 and TRBJ1-1; D is perhaps TRBD1 (5 bases). V lost 5 bases and J lost 0, with 10 bases in between. Germline values: CDR1 LNHDA, CDR2 SQIVND (reference sequence). This CDR3 has 14 residues. CDR3 in amino acids: CASSEGRLNTEAFF. In DNA, the CDR3 is TGTGCCAGTAGTGAGGGGCGCCTGAACACTGAAGCTTTCTTT.

The table lists this clone with a count of one. The CDR3 here is CASSHSGGAYEQYF. CDR3 nucleotide sequence: TGTGCCAGCAGCCATAGCGGGGGGGCTTACGAGCAGTACTTC. The chain uses TRBV7-2 and TRBJ2-7, with 11 bases lining up with TRBD2. V trimming: 5 bases; J trimming: 4 bases; junction bases outside the gene matches: 4. Germline values: CDR1 SGHTA, CDR2 FQGNSA. This CDR3 comprises 14 residues.

The rearrangement uses TRBV7-2 and TRBJ1-1; weak D call: TRBD1 (5 bases). The V gene lost 4 bases and the J gene lost 5 bases, with 17 bases spanning the gap. This CDR3 region has 15 residues. CDR1 and CDR2 (germline): SGHTA, FQGNSA. The CDR3 nucleotides read TGTGCCAGCAGCTCCGGGACCTACGGTGGAACTGAAGCTTTCTTT. Amino acid sequence: CASSSGTYGGTEAFF.

This chain joins TRBV4-1 and TRBJ1-5; D gene uncertain. Between the trimmed V and J ends, which lost 0 bases and 3 bases, there was a span of 9 bases. Germline V gene sequence: CDR1 MGHRA, CDR2 YSYEKL. The CDR3 extends over 15 amino acids. The CDR3 nucleotides are TGCGCCAGCAGCCAAGACTTGCAGCCCAATCAGCCCCAGCATTTT. Translation gives CASSQDLQPNQPQHF.

The genes are TRBV19 and TRBJ1-2; D may be TRBD1 (6 bases). Germline-derived CDR1 and CDR2 are LNHDA and SQIVND (reference sequence). Trimming left V 5 bases short and J 8 bases short, with 18 bases between. This CDR3 has 14 residues. The CDR3 loop reads CASSPRDRIYGYTF. The CDR3 nucleotides are TGTGCCAGTAGTCCCCGAGACAGGATCTACGGCTACACCTTC.

The chain uses TRBV6-1 and TRBJ2-5; D is undetermined. This CDR3 spans 15 amino acids. V gave up 1 base and J gave up 2 bases, with 11 bases separating them. The germline CDR1 and CDR2 sequences are MNHNS and SASEGT. DNA for the CDR3: TGTGCCAGCAGTGAAGGGGTCCGGCCACAAGAGACCCAGTACTTC. This codes for CASSEGVRPQETQYF.

V and J are TRBV11-2 and TRBJ1-2; D unresolved. The CDR3 contains 13 residues. Looked up from germline, CDR1 is SGHAT and CDR2 is FQNNGV. V was trimmed by 3 bases and J by 5 bases, leaving 10 bases between them. This CDR3 reads CASSLSDGYGYTF. CDR3 coding DNA: TGTGCCAGCAGCTTGTCCGACGGGTATGGCTACACCTTC. Together with reference TRBV11-2 and TRBJ1-2, the CDR3 gives the full variable domain: EAGVAQSPRYKIIEKRQSVAFWCNPISGHATLYWYQQILGQGPKLLIQFQNNGVVDDSQLPKDRFSAERLKGVDSTLKIQPAKLEDSAVYLCASSLSDGYGYTFGSGTRLTVV.

The CDR3 bases are TGTGCCAGCAGCTTAGTAGGCGGCTACGAGCAGTACTTC. It is translated as CASSLVGGYEQYF. The genes are TRBV7-9 and TRBJ2-7; D is undetermined. Looked up from germline, CDR1 is SEHNR and CDR2 is FQNEAQ (reference sequence). The CDR3 extends over 13 amino acids. Trimming removed 1 base at V and 3 bases at J, with 7 bases between. The variable domain in full, with the rest retrieved from reference TRBV7-9 and TRBJ2-7, is DTGVSQNPRHKITKRGQNVTFRCDPISEHNRLYWYRQTLGQGPEFLTYFQNEAQLEKSRLLSDRFSAERPKGSFSTLEIQRTEQGDSAMYLCASSLVGGYEQYFGPGTRLTVT.

This chain joins TRBV10-2 and TRBJ2-3, with D possibly matching TRBD2 (7 bases). The V gene's germline CDR1 is WSHSY and CDR2 SAAADI. This CDR3 has 15 amino acids. The V and J ends lost 6 bases and 4 bases respectively, with 17 bases between them. The CDR3 reads CASRVAGGPADTQYF. The CDR3 DNA reads TGCGCCAGCAGGGTCGCCGGGGGGCCGGCAGATACGCAGTATTTT.

The chain employs TRBV3-1 (or the pseudogene TRBV3-2) and TRBJ2-1; D is uncertain. Germline CDR1 reads LGHDT; CDR2 reads YNNKEL (reference sequence). V shed 1 base and J shed 4 bases, with 8 bases lying between them. The CDR3 loop spans 14 amino acids. Written as DNA, the CDR3 is TGTGCCAGCAGCCAAGTGTCAGTTTACAATGAGCAGTTCTTC. This codes for CASSQVSVYNEQFF.

V is TRBV7-2 and J is TRBJ1-2, with 7 positions matching TRBD1. V dropped 5 bases and J dropped 2; count of bases not matched to a gene: 5. The germline CDR1 and CDR2 sequences are SGHTA and FQGNSA. The CDR3 loop spans 14 amino acids. This chain's CDR3 is CASSPSGQNYGYTF. The CDR3 DNA reads TGTGCCAGCAGCCCCTCGGGACAGAACTATGGCTACACCTTC.

The V gene is TRBV29-1, the J gene TRBJ2-5; TRBD2 matches 11 bases. The CDR3 sequence is 14 residues long. CDR1 SQVTM and CDR2 ANQGSEA come from the germline V gene. V was clipped by 2 bases and J by 2 bases; unmatched bases: 1. The CDR3 sequence: CSVERLAGQETQYF. CDR3 sequence (DNA): TGCAGCGTTGAAAGACTAGCGGGGCAAGAGACCCAGTACTTC. Full variable domain (missing parts from reference TRBV29-1 and TRBJ2-5): SAVISQKPSRDICQRGTSLTIQCQVDSQVTMMFWYRQQPGQSLTLIATANQGSEATYESGFVIDKFPISRPNLTFSTLTVSNMSPEDSSIYLCSVERLAGQETQYFGPGTRLLVL.

The rearrangement links TRBV18 to TRBJ2-1; TRBD2 agrees at 15 bases. The CDR3 contains 18 residues. The ends lost 0 bases at V and 8 bases at J; junction bases unmatched: 8. Looked up from germline, CDR1 is KGHSH and CDR2 is LQKENI. The CDR3 sequence: CASSPPGLAGGTKDEQFF. The CDR3 DNA follows: TGTGCCAGCTCACCACCGGGACTAGCGGGGGGCACTAAAGATGAGCAGTTCTTC.